This TCR beta chain was identified in a study of tumor-infiltrating lymphocytes in primary liver carcinoma. Study at large: By surgical resection, the patients were treated for their primary liver carcinoma. Measuring roughly 4 to 11 cm across, the tumors were staged as T1-T3 N0M0. Read depth, roughly 3.5 to 7.5 million productive TCRbeta reads, did not differ significantly between tissues.

Blood RNA came from unsorted whole blood; germline DNA was also extracted. This clonotype was counted many times. No antigen is known for it. Broader study findings: Unsorted bulk samples meant CD4+ and CD8+ repertoires went uncompared.

With approximately 500 ng total RNA as template and a constant-region primer, TCR beta cDNA was made. A slightly modified ARM-PCR protocol with three nested multiplex PCR rounds produced these TCR beta libraries. TCRdb passed the multiplex PCR reads through MiXCR, listing each CDR3 protein once. The repertoire consists of about 320,000 distinct CDR3 sequences, with about 62% occurring once and the leading ten covering 9% to 10%. Sequencing used peripheral blood. This clonotype was sampled from a man aged 35-49 years with primary liver carcinoma and hepatitis B virus infection.

The CDR3 region is CASSSQLSGYTDTQYF. CDR3 coding DNA: TGTGCCAGCAGCTCCCAACTTAGCGGCTACACAGATACGCAGTATTTT. This sequence joins TRBV11-2 and TRBJ2-3, with D perhaps matching TRBD2 (6 bases). Germline V gives CDR1 SGHAT, CDR2 FQNNGV. The length of the CDR3 is 16 residues. V lost 4 bases and J lost 2, with 16 bases in between.